Here is one T cell receptor beta chain with its context. The table came from immunoSEQ multiplex PCR; TCRdb's copy has only in-frame clones and leaves some out. Among roughly 230,000 clones listed, about 85% were seen once. These data are taken from a study of blood T cell repertoires in COVID-19. The CDR3 totals 13 residues. The V gene's germline CDR1 is WSHSY and CDR2 SAAADI. Trimming removed 6 bases from V and 3 bases from J; junction bases left unmatched: 0. The sequencing sample was made of peripheral blood. The gene calls are TRBV10-2 and TRBJ2-3; 10 nucleotides line up with TRBD1. This receptor was identified in a woman of 80 years or more with acute or convalescent COVID-19. CDR3 sequence (DNA): TGCGCCAGCAGGGACAGGGGGACAGATACGCAGTATTTT. Encoded protein: CASRDRGTDTQYF.